This T cell receptor beta chain was obtained from a study of PD-L1 blockade in urothelial cancer. Profiling relied on immunoSEQ multiplex PCR, and the TCRdb table lists in-frame clones only, not all of them. The repertoire holds about 36,000 clones, about four fifths seen once, with over 9.5% in the top ten. Time point described: peripheral blood 6 weeks after treatment start. The length of the CDR3 is 13 residues. Germline values: CDR1 ENHRY, CDR2 SYGVKD. The junction had 6 bases not matched to a gene; V was cut back by 11 bases and J by 4 bases. The sequence came from a man aged 40-55 years with urothelial cancer. Sequenced here: PBMCs, sampled around atezolizumab (anti-PD-L1) treatment. The chain employs TRBV10-3 and TRBJ2-1; 9 bases match TRBD1. The CDR3 sequence: CAARTGEYNEQFF. CDR3 coding DNA: TGTGCCGCCCGGACAGGGGAATACAATGAGCAGTTCTTC.